Included here is one TCR beta chain sequence, with context. Its target is not known. Distinct nucleotide sequences in the sample also encode this CDR3. PCR amplification relied on 60 Vbeta primers (plus 13 Jbeta primers). The repertoire was sequenced with immunoSEQ multiplex PCR; TCRdb's copy has only in-frame clones and lacks some. The repertoire has over 200,000 clones, 70% to 80% of them found once; the top ten carry 3% to 4%. This sample was taken from a study of cytomegalovirus exposure and HLA in healthy donors. Findings and limits, study-wide: According to a later analysis, donors in an Asian-associated ancestry cluster reportedly had fewer N-insertions than the roughly 720-donor mean.

V gave up 4 bases and J gave up 3 bases; unmatched junction bases: 2. CDR1 and CDR2 from the germline V gene are SGHRS and YFSETQ. The CDR3 length is 13 residues. The rearrangement uses TRBV5-1 and TRBJ2-7; 9 positions match TRBD2. The sample comprised PBMCs. This sequence originates from a male donor in good health and CMV-seronegative. CDR3 in amino acids: CASSLTSGYEQYF. In nucleotides, the CDR3 is TGCGCCAGCAGCCTGACTAGCGGCTACGAGCAGTACTTC.